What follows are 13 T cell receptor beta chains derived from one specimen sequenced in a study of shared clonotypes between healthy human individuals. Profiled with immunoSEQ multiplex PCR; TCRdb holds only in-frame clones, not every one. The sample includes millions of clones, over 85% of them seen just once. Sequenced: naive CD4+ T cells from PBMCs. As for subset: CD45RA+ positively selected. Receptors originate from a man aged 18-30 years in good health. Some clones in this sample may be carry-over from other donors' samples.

The CDR3 nucleotides are TGTGCCAGCAGTTCGGGGCTGGGGACGTACAATGAGCAGTTCTTC. It specifies CASSSGLGTYNEQFF. The J gene is TRBJ2-1, the V gene TRBV28, with D possibly being TRBD1 or TRBD2 (5 bases each). The germline V gene has CDR1 MDHEN and CDR2 SYDVKM. Between the trimmed V and J ends, which lost 4 bases and 4 bases, there was a span of 14 bases. The CDR3 has 15 residues.

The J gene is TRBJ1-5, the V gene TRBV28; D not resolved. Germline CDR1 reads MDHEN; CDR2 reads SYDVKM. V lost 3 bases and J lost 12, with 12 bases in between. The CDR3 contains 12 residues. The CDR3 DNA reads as TGTGCCAGCAGTTTGGGCCCTCGGGGCCAGCATTTT. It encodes CASSLGPRGQHF.

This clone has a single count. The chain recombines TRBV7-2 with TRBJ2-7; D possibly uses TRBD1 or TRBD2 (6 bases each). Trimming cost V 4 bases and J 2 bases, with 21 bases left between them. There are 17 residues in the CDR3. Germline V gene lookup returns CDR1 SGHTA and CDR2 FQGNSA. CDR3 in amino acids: CASSSGAGRISPYEQYF. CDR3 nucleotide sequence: TGTGCCAGCAGCTCAGGGGCGGGACGCATCTCCCCCTACGAGCAGTACTTC.

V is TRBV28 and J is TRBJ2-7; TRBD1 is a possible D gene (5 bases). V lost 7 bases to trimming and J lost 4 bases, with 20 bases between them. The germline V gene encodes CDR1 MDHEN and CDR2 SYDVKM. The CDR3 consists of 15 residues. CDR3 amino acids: CASTPQPRAGYEQYF. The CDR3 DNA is TGTGCCAGCACCCCACAGCCTCGGGCAGGGTACGAGCAGTACTTC. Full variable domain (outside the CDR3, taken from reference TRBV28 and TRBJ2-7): DVKVTQSSRYLVKRTGEKVFLECVQDMDHENMFWYRQDPGLGLRLIYFSYDVKMKEKGDIPEGYSVSREKKERFSLILESASTNQTSMYLCASTPQPRAGYEQYFGPGTRLTVT.

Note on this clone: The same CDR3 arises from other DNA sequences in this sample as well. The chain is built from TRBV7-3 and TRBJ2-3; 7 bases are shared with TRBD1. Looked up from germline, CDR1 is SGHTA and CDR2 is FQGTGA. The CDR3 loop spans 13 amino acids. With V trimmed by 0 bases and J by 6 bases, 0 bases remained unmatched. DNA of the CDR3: TGTGCCAGCAGCTTAACCAGGGGGGATACGCAGTATTTT. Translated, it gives CASSLTRGDTQYF.

The CDR3 here is CASSSRRGAGEQFF. CDR3 nucleotides: TGTGCCAGCAGCTCCCGGAGAGGGGCGGGTGAGCAGTTCTTC. J is TRBJ2-1 and V is TRBV7-2; either TRBD1 or TRBD2 may fit D (5 bases each). This CDR3 has 14 residues. The germline V and J ends were trimmed by 4 bases and 9 bases, with 16 bases remaining between them. CDR1 SGHTA and CDR2 FQGNSA come from the germline V gene.

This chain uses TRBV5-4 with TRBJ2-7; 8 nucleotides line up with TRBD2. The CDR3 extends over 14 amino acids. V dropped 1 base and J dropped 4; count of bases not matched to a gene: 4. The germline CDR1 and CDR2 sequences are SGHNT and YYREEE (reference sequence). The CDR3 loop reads CASSLKAGVYEQYF. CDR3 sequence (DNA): TGTGCCAGCAGCTTGAAAGCGGGAGTATACGAGCAGTACTTC.

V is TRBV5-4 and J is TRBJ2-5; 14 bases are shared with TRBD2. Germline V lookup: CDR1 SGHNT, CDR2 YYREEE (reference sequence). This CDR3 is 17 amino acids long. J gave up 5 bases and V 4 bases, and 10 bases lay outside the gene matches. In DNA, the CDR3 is TGTGCCAGCAGCGTACCGGGACTAGCGGGAGCCGGGGAGACCCAGTACTTC. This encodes CASSVPGLAGAGETQYF.

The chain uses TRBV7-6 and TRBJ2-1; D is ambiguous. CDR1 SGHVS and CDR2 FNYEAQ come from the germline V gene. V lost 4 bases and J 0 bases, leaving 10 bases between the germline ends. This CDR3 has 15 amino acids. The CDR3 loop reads CASSSSESSYNEQFF. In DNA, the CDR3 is TGTGCCAGCAGCTCAAGCGAGAGCTCCTACAATGAGCAGTTCTTC. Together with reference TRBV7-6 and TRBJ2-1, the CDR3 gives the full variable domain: GAGVSQSPRYKVTKRGQDVALRCDPISGHVSLYWYRQALGQGPEFLTYFNYEAQQDKSGLPNDRFSAERPEGSISTLTIQRTEQRDSAMYRCASSSSESSYNEQFFGPGTRLTVL.

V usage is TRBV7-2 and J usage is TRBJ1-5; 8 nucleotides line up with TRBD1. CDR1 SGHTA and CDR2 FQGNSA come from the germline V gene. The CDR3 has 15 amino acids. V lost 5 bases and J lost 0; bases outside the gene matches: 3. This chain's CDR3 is CASSQGAVSNQPQHF. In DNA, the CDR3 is TGTGCCAGCAGCCAGGGGGCGGTTAGCAATCAGCCCCAGCATTTT.

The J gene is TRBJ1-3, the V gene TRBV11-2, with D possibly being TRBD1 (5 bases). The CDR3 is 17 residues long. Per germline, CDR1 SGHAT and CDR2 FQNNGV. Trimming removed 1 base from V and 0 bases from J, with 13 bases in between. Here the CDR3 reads CASSLAKGKSSGNTIYF. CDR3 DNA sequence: TGTGCCAGCAGCTTAGCGAAGGGGAAGAGCTCTGGAAACACCATATATTTT. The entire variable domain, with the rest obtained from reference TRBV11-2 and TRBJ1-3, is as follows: EAGVAQSPRYKIIEKRQSVAFWCNPISGHATLYWYQQILGQGPKLLIQFQNNGVVDDSQLPKDRFSAERLKGVDSTLKIQPAKLEDSAVYLCASSLAKGKSSGNTIYFGEGSWLTVV.

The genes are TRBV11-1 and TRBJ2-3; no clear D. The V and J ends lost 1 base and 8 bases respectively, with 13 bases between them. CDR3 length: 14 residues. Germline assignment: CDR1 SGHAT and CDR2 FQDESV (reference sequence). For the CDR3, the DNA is TGTGCCAGCAGCTTAGAGACCCCGGGCGGTACGCAGTATTTT. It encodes CASSLETPGGTQYF. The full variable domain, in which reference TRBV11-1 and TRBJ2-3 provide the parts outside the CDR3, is EAEVAQSPRYKITEKSQAVAFWCDPISGHATLYWYRQILGQGPELLVQFQDESVVDDSQLPKDRFSAERLKGVDSTLKIQPAELGDSAMYLCASSLETPGGTQYFGPGTRLTVL.

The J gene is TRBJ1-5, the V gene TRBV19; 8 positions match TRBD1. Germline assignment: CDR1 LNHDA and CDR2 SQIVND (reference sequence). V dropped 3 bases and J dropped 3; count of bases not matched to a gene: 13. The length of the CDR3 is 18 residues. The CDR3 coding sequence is TGTGCCAGTAGTATGGGTGGGACAGGCCCTAAATTCAATCAGCCCCAGCATTTT. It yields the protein CASSMGGTGPKFNQPQHF.